These 7 T cell receptor beta chains were sequenced from one sample in a study of blood T cells in healthy people across ages. The authors ran a second PCR of roughly 6 to 12 cycles using a sample-barcoded 5' primer and a J-beta primer mix. TCRdb re-analysed the 5' RACE reads in MiXCR, keeping a single row per CDR3 protein. The sample lists about 680,000 distinct CDR3 sequences; 45% to 50% were seen once. Sequenced: blood. All receptors come from a woman aged 55 to 70 in good health.

This clonotype was seen repeatedly, ten times or more. For the CDR3, the DNA is TGTGCCAGTTCCCCGGGGGGCTATGGCTACACCTTC. Translated: CASSPGGYGYTF. The rearrangement uses TRBV5-6 and TRBJ1-2; tentatively, D is TRBD1 (5 bases). The CDR3 runs to 12 residues. Germline V gene sequence: CDR1 SGHDT, CDR2 YYEEEE. V lost 8 bases and J 4 bases, leaving 12 bases between the germline ends.

The V and J genes are TRBV6-5 and TRBJ2-1, with D perhaps TRBD1 or TRBD2 (5 bases each). The ends were cut back, 2 bases at V and 7 bases at J, with 9 bases in the middle. The CDR3 runs to 13 residues. Germline CDR1 MNHEY, CDR2 SVGAGI. As DNA, the CDR3 is TGTGCCAGCAGTTACGGGACGGAGAATGAGCAGTTCTTC. It translates to CASSYGTENEQFF.

This chain links TRBV9 with TRBJ2-5, with D maybe TRBD2 (5 bases). V was clipped by 1 base and J by 7 bases, with 14 bases between them. Germline V gene lookup returns CDR1 SGDLS and CDR2 YYNGEE. The CDR3 spans 14 residues. The CDR3 DNA reads as TGTGCCAGCAGCGTATCGGACTGGGCAGGGACCCAGTACTTC. Translation gives CASSVSDWAGTQYF.

This clonotype was seen a handful of times. The rearrangement joins TRBV29-1 to TRBJ1-2; D is ambiguous. Trimming took off 1 base at V and 8 bases at J, with 23 bases between the two ends. CDR1 and CDR2 (germline): SQVTM, ANQGSEA. CDR3 size: 16 residues. The CDR3 DNA reads TGCAGCGTTGAAGTGAGGGTAACCTCACCTCCGAGCGGCTACACCTTC. It codes for CSVEVRVTSPPSGYTF.

The chain carries TRBV20-1 and TRBJ1-2, with a weak D call TRBD1 (5 bases). V lost 6 bases and J 7 bases, leaving 21 bases between the germline ends. From germline, CDR1 is DFQATT and CDR2 SNEGSKA (reference sequence). The CDR3 is made up of 14 amino acids. In DNA form, the CDR3 reads TGCAGTGCCTCTGACAGCAGAAGACTCTGTGGCTACACCTTC. Protein product: CSASDSRRLCGYTF.

This clonotype was seen more than once but under ten times. The chain combines TRBV5-1 with TRBJ2-7, with 8 bases that match TRBD1. J lost 8 bases, V lost 4 bases, and 8 bases had no gene match. The CDR3 extends over 13 amino acids. Germline lookup yields CDR1 SGHRS and CDR2 YFSETQ. The CDR3 reads CASSPGQGAKQYF. The CDR3 DNA is TGCGCCAGCAGCCCAGGACAGGGAGCTAAGCAGTACTTC.

This rearrangement joins TRBV27 to TRBJ1-1; unclear D gene. In germline, CDR1 is MNHEY, CDR2 SMNVEV (reference sequence). V was trimmed by 6 bases and J by 0 bases, leaving 11 bases between them. CDR3 length: 14 residues. The CDR3 here is CASSPDTLNTEAFF. The CDR3 DNA sequence: TGTGCCAGCAGCCCCGACACTTTGAACACTGAAGCTTTCTTT.